This TCR beta chain stems from a study of regulatory T cells in long-lasting Graves disease (dated by TCRdb to the early 2020s). Background on the whole study: Patients with newly diagnosed Graves' disease had been on antithyroid drugs for under 3 months. The study was conducted in China and was registered as a clinical trial. Persistent Graves' disease patients were compared with newly diagnosed Graves' disease patients by peripheral blood TCR sequencing and RNA sequencing. A total of around 35 samples were covered by TCR sequencing, comprising approximately 13 persistent and approximately 20 newly diagnosed Graves' disease patients.

What the time point label conveys for this sample: newly diagnosed GD, antithyroid drugs for less than 3 months. For both TCR sequencing and RNA sequencing, RNA was extracted from PBMCs using TRIzol. The diagnosis of Graves' disease was made according to American Thyroid Association guidelines. Recruitment of patients was carried out at an endocrinology department in Xi'an, China. Each patient gave approximately 9.7 milliliters of peripheral blood, collected in an EDTA anticoagulant tube. Ficoll Paque Plus density gradient separation was used to isolate PBMCs, and no further T cell sorting was done. An Agilent 2100 Bioanalyzer and agarose gel were used to assess RNA quality, and a NanoDrop 2000 was used to measure RNA concentration. As for this clonotype: Its antigen is still unknown. A clone one base away is much larger, so this may be a read error.

The full study reports these points: Only the TCR beta chain was sequenced and analyzed. TRBV28, TRBJ1-2 and TRBJ2-5 were preferentially used in persistent disease, while TRBV20-1 and TRBJ2-1 were favored in newly diagnosed disease. Persistent Graves' disease patients showed lower TCR Shannon entropy and fewer highly expanded clones than newly diagnosed patients, suggesting clonal expansion. The small sample size was acknowledged by the authors as a limitation that may reduce accuracy. Because the primary lesion, thyroid tissue, could not be accessed, the study looked at peripheral blood alone. Patients with persistent disease shared more public clonotypes (over 2,500) than newly diagnosed patients did (about 970).

The library was prepared using multiplex PCR. The sequencer listed for this sample is Illumina HiSeq 4000. CDR3 regions were amplified by Arm-PCR with iRepertoire HTBI primers to construct TCR beta libraries. Gel purification was performed on PCR products prior to sequencing. The original methods were these. Gene usage analysis of CDR3 amino acid clonotypes relied on the roughly 67 TRBV and around 14 TRBJ segments identified across samples. COPE and FqMerger were used to merge the filtered high-quality paired reads into contigs. Contigs were aligned with BLAST to IMGT TRBV, TRBD and TRBJ reference genes, and CDR3 was defined per IMGT. Any clonotype with a frequency above 0.1% was counted as a highly expanded clone. Shannon entropy served as the measure of repertoire diversity, while the Gini coefficient captured V-J evenness. A clonotype was considered public if more than one individual shared it. TCRdb itself trimmed the public reads at Q25 with fastp, ran MiXCR and retained productive beta chains. Here each entry gathers all rows of one CDR3 protein and keeps the most common genes and DNA. These V and J calls rely on TCRdb rather than the paper's analysis. The sample data list hundreds of thousands of distinct CDR3 sequences, and about 16% of these were observed just once. The ten top clones hold 15% to 20% of the sample.

CDR1 and CDR2, per the germline V gene, are SGHVS and FNYEAQ. The CDR3 covers 12 residues, taking in both the cysteine and the phenylalanine. The DNA shown is the 36-base CDR3, in frame from base 1. The sample was also reused in another study, on T cells in Graves' hyperthyroidism and ophthalmopathy. Reported in the second study: Stable Graves' hyperthyroidism was defined as the absence of progression to ophthalmopathy over 18 months of follow-up. Hyperthyroidism patients were newly diagnosed, with disease duration under 2 months, and aged 18 to 65 years. Patients with uncontrolled infections, other autoimmune diseases, pregnancy or lactation were excluded. Diagnoses were established on the basis of clinical symptoms, serum thyroxine and TRAb, thyroid ultrasound, and orbital computed tomography. The TCR CDR3 was subjected to a first round of RT-PCR using the HTBI primer set and the Qiagen OneStep RT-PCR kit. Most expanded thyroid clonotypes (frequency above 0.001) were also detected in blood, suggesting blood repertoires may reflect thyroid immune responses. In cross-validation, a model built on a 13 V-J signature told ophthalmopathy apart from stable hyperthyroidism with approximately 91% sensitivity and approximately 84% specificity, and in testing the same model reached 80%/75%. In validation, the model predicted progression to ophthalmopathy a median of 6.5 months before onset, with approximately 68% sensitivity and about 72% specificity. A discovery cohort of about a hundred patients, about 43 with Graves' ophthalmopathy and about 58 with stable Graves' hyperthyroidism, was used to find distinguishing TCR V-J signatures. Prospective prediction of ophthalmopathy was tested in an independent validation cohort of approximately 19 hyperthyroidism patients and 17 patients who later progressed to ophthalmopathy. The 75 to 100 discovery patients were divided at random into training and test sets in a 7:3 ratio. Thyroid tissue and blood T-cell repertoires from about six Graves' hyperthyroidism patients were also compared in the study. After sampling, hyperthyroidism patients received methimazole starting at 30 mg daily, and ophthalmopathy patients received high-dose intravenous methylprednisolone. A second multiplex PCR round built the libraries, followed by size selection and purification. Paired-end sequencing of the libraries was performed with 100 bp reads on an Illumina HiSeq2000. SOAPnuke was used to process the raw data, removing reads that contained adapters or uncalled bases, had a mean Phred below 15, or lacked an exact match to the constant primer or identifier. High-quality paired reads were merged using COPE v1.2.5, and each unique nucleotide sequence was defined as a clonotype. MiTCR v1.1 was used to align the clonotypes against IMGT TRBV, TRBD and TRBJ reference segments. Analysis was restricted to V-J combinations with a frequency above 0.0001, which covered 99.2% of repertoires. A TCS score was defined as the ratio of F50 (clonal expansion) to E x V (chaos), with BLOSUM62-based TCRdist applied between CDR3 peptides within each V-J. Welch's t-statistics and random forest reduced roughly 540 V-J features to 10 to 15, which were used in a naive Bayes classifier (R e1071). Sample size was not statistically predetermined, and investigators were not blinded to group allocation. The paper describes TCR Vbeta CDR3 sequencing of around 140 peripheral blood samples, made up of roughly 40 ophthalmopathy patients, over 70 hyperthyroidism patients and roughly 17 progressor patients.

This sequence originates from a woman aged 25 to 39 with Graves disease. Donor details come from another sample of the same person, matched by shared clones. The chain joins TRBV7-6 to TRBJ2-5; the D gene is unclear. The sequences come from peripheral blood mononuclear cells (PBMCs), collected at new diagnosis, from a patient treated with antithyroid drugs. The nucleotide sequence is TGTGCCAGCAGTCAAACCCAAGAGACCCGGTACTTC. It translates to CASSQTQETRYF.